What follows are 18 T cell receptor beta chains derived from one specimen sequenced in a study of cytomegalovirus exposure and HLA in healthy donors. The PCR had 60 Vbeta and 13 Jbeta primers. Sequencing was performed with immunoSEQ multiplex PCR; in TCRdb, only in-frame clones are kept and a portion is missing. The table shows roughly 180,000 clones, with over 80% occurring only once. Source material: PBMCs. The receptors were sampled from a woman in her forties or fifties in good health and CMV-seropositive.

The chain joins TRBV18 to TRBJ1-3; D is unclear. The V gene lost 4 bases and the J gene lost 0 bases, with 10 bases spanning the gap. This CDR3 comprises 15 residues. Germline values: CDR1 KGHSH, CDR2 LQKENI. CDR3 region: CASSRTGSSGNTIYF. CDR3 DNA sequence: TGTGCCAGCTCACGGACGGGGAGCTCTGGAAACACCATATATTTT.

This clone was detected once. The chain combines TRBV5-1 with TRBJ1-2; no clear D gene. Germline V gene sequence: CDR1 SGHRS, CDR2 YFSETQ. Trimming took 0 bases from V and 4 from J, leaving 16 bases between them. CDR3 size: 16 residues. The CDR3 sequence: CASSLEAQVGAYGYTF. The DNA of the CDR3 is TGCGCCAGCAGCTTGGAGGCCCAGGTTGGTGCCTATGGCTACACCTTC.

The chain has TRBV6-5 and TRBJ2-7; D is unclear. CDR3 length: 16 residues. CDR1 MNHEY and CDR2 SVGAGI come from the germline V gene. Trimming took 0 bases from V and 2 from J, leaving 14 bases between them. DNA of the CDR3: TGTGCCAGCAGTTACTCGAGTAGGAGCGATACCTACGAGCAGTACTTC. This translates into CASSYSSRSDTYEQYF.

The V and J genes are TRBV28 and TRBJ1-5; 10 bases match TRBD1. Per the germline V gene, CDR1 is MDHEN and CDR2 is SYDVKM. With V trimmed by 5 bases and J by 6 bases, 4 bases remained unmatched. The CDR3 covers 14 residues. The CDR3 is CASSLGTGVQPQHF. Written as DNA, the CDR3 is TGTGCCAGCAGTCTAGGGACAGGGGTTCAGCCCCAGCATTTT.

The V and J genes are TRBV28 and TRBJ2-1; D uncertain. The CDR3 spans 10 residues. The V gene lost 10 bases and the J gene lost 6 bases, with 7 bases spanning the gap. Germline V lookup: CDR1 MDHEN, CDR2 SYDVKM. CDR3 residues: CATRSNEQFF. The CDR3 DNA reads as TGTGCCACTAGGAGCAATGAGCAGTTCTTC.

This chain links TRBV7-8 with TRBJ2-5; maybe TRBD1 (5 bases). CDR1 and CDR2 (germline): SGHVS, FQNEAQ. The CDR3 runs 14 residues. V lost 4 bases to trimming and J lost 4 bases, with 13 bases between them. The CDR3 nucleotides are TGTGCCAGCAGCTCTCTAGTCAGGGCAGAGACCCAGTACTTC. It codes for CASSSLVRAETQYF. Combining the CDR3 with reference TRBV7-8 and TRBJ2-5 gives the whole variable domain GAGVSQSPRYKVAKRGQDVALRCDPISGHVSLFWYQQALGQGPEFLTYFQNEAQLDKSGLPSDRFFAERPEGSVSTLKIQRTQQEDSAVYLCASSSLVRAETQYFGPGTRLLVL.

The CDR3 is CASSVATGQGRSGNTIYF. The CDR3 DNA is TGTGCCAGCAGCGTAGCTACGGGTCAGGGGCGCTCTGGAAACACCATATATTTT. The J gene is TRBJ1-3, the V gene TRBV9; a weak D match, TRBD1 (6 bases). Germline CDR1 reads SGDLS; CDR2 reads YYNGEE. The CDR3 contains 18 residues. V dropped 0 bases and J dropped 0 bases, with 16 bases sitting between them.

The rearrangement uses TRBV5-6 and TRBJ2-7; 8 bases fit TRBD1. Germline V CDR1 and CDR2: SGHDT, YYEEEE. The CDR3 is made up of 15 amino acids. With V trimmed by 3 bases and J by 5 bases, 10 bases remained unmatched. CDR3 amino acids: CASSSRTGMEHEQYF. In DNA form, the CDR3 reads TGTGCCAGCAGCTCTCGGACAGGGATGGAGCACGAGCAGTACTTC.

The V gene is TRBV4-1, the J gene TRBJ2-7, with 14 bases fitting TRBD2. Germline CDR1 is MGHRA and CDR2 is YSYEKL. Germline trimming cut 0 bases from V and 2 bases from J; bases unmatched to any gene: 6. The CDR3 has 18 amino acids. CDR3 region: CASSQDPGGLAGAYEQYF. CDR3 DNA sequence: TGCGCCAGCAGCCAAGACCCAGGGGGACTAGCGGGGGCCTACGAGCAGTACTTC.

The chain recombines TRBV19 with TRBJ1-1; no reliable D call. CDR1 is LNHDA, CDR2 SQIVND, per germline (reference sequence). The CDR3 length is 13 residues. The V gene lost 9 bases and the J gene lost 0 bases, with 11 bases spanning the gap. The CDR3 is CASAIQMNTEAFF. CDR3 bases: TGTGCCAGCGCAATACAGATGAACACTGAAGCTTTCTTT.

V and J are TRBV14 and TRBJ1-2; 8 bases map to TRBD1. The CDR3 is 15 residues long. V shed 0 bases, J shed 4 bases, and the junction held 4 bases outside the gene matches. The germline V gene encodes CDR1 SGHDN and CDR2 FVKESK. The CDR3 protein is CASSQESGQVYGYTF. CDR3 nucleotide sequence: TGTGCCAGCAGCCAAGAATCGGGACAGGTCTATGGCTACACCTTC.

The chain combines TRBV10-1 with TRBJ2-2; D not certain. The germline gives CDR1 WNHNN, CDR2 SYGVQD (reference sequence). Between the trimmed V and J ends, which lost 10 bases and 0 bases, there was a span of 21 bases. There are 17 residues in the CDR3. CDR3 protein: CAKEASVGSANTGELFF. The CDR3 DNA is TGCGCCAAAGAAGCCAGCGTAGGTTCGGCGAACACCGGGGAGCTGTTTTTT.

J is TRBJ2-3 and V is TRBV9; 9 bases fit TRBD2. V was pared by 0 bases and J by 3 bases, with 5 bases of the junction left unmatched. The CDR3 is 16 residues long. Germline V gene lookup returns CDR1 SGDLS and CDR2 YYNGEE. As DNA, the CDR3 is TGTGCCAGCAGCGTAGGGGCTAGCGGGGTTACAGATACGCAGTATTTT. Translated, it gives CASSVGASGVTDTQYF.

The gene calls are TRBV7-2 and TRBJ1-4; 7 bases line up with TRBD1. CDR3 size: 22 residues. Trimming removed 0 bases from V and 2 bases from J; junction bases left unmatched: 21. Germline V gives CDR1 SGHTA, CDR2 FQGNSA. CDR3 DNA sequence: TGTGCCAGCAGCTTAGCCCCTCGCATTGGGGTGAACGACAGGGTCACTAATGAAAAACTGTTTTTT. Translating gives CASSLAPRIGVNDRVTNEKLFF.

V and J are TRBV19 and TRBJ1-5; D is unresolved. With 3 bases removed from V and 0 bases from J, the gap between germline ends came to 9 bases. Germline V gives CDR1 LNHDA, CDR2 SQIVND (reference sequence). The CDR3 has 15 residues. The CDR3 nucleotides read TGTGCCAGTAGTATCGGTCATTCTAGCAATCAGCCCCAGCATTTT. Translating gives CASSIGHSSNQPQHF. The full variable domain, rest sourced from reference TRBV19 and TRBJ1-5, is DGGITQSPKYLFRKEGQNVTLSCEQNLNHDAMYWYRQDPGQGLRLIYYSQIVNDFQKGDIAEGYSVSREKKESFPLTVTSAQKNPTAFYLCASSIGHSSNQPQHFGDGTRLSIL.

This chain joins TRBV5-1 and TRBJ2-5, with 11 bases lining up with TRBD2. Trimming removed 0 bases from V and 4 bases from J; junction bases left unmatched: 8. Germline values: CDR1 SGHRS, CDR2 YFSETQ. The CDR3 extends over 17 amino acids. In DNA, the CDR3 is TGCGCCAGCAGCTTGGCACGAGGGCTAGCGGGGGGAGAGACCCAGTACTTC. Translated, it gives CASSLARGLAGGETQYF.

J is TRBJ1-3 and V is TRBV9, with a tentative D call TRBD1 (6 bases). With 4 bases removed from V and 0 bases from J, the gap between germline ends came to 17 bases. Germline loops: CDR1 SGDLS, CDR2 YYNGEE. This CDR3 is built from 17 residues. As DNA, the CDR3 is TGTGCCAGCAGCCGGGCCACACAGGGTGACTCTGGAAACACCATATATTTT. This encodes CASSRATQGDSGNTIYF.

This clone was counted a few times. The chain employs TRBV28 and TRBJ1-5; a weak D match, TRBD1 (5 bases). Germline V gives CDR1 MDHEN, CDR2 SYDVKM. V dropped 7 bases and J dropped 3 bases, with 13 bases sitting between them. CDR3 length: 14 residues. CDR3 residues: CASNQQAFNQPQHF. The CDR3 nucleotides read TGTGCCAGCAACCAACAGGCGTTCAATCAGCCCCAGCATTTT.